This entry lists 30 T cell receptor beta chains sequenced from one sample in a study of spatial heterogeneity in lung cancer. Time point meaning: sample taken at primary tumor resection. Tumor, nontumor lung or frozen PBMC supplied whole RNA, sequenced without sorting. TCRdb itself ran the 5' RACE reads through MiXCR, one entry per CDR3 protein. The data show under 15,000 distinct CDR3 sequences, with around 5.2% seen just once and about 35% held by the top ten. Sequencing used lung tumor tissue, obtained at surgery. The receptor source for this set is a human donor with early-stage non-small cell lung cancer.

This clonotype was counted between two and nine times. Found in a library prepared for alpha chains, this beta chain is an off-target read, and its abundance has little meaning. This rearrangement joins TRBV6-2 or TRBV6-3 to TRBJ2-5; 8 bases match TRBD2. This CDR3 comprises 15 residues. The V gene end was trimmed by 2 bases and the J gene end by 5 bases; junction bases not matched to a gene: 7. The germline CDR1 and CDR2 sequences are MNHEY and SVGEGT. CDR3 coding DNA: TGTGCCAGCAGTTACCGAGCGGGAGTGGCGGAGACCCAGTACTTC. Its protein is CASSYRAGVAETQYF.

This clonotype was counted many times. With the library built for alpha chains, this beta chain is off target and its frequency is not meaningful. The chain combines TRBV29-1 with TRBJ2-6; D is ambiguous. Germline V gives CDR1 SQVTM, CDR2 ANQGSEA. Trimming removed 4 bases at V and 1 base at J, with 5 bases between. CDR3 length: 13 amino acids. CDR3 sequence: CSVGDSGANVLTF. As DNA, the CDR3 is TGCAGCGTTGGGGATTCTGGGGCCAACGTCCTGACTTTC.

The table lists this clonotype with many counts. Because the library targeted alpha chains, this beta chain is an off-target read whose size means little. CDR3 bases: TGTGCCAGCAGCCCGTCCCGGGACAGGGGCCGGGAGGGCACAGATACGCAGTATTTT. Protein: CASSPSRDRGREGTDTQYF. V gene TRBV5-8 combines with J gene TRBJ2-3; TRBD1 matches at 10 bases. The V and J ends lost 4 bases and 1 base, in that order; junction bases with no gene match: 15. Looked up from germline, CDR1 is SGHTS and CDR2 is YDEGEE. This CDR3 contains 19 residues.

For this clonotype: This beta chain is an off-target read within a library intended for alpha chains, so its frequency means little. The chain couples TRBV6-5 to TRBJ1-5; D is uncertain. Germline CDR1 MNHEY, CDR2 SVGAGI. Trimming took 2 bases from V and 9 from J, leaving 11 bases between them. The CDR3 consists of 13 residues. The CDR3 DNA reads as TGTGCCAGCAGTTACGATAGCGGACGGCCCCAGCATTTT. Translation gives CASSYDSGRPQHF.

This clonotype was picked up many times. This beta chain lies outside the target of a library built for alpha chains; its clone size means little. The V gene is TRBV20-1, the J gene TRBJ2-3; tentatively, D is TRBD1 (5 bases). The CDR3 has 13 residues. Germline values: CDR1 DFQATT, CDR2 SNEGSKA (reference sequence). Trimming left V 3 bases short and J 4 bases short, with 11 bases between. CDR3 coding DNA: TGCAGTGCTAGCAGGCGACAGTCAGATACGCAGTATTTT. Translating it yields CSASRRQSDTQYF.

This clonotype was found many times. The library was built for alpha chains, so this beta chain is an off-target read and its size means little. The chain carries TRBV30 and TRBJ1-2; 7 bases agree with TRBD1. CDR3 size: 14 residues. Germline-derived CDR1 and CDR2 are GTSNPN and SVGIG (reference sequence). V lost 3 bases, J lost 10 bases, and 14 bases stayed unmatched. The CDR3 nucleotides read TGTGCCTGGAGAAAACCGACAGGGAGACACTACTACACCTTC. It specifies CAWRKPTGRHYYTF.

This clonotype was found many times. The size of this beta chain means little, since it is a stray read in a library made for alpha chains. The V and J genes are TRBV6-2 or TRBV6-3 and TRBJ2-1; a weak D match, TRBD2 (6 bases). The V gene lost 6 bases and the J gene lost 3 bases, with 15 bases spanning the gap. Germline V CDR1 and CDR2: MNHEY, SVGEGT. The CDR3 consists of 15 residues. This CDR3 is CASSSTLGGYNEQFF. The CDR3 DNA is TGTGCCAGCAGCTCCACGCTGGGGGGCTACAATGAGCAGTTCTTC.

This clonotype was observed many times. In a library made to pick up alpha chains, this beta chain is a stray read with a size that means little. V is TRBV15 and J is TRBJ1-2, with 10 bases matching TRBD1. J gave up 1 base and V 1 base, and 6 bases lay outside the gene matches. Germline lookup yields CDR1 LNHNV and CDR2 YYDKDF (reference sequence). The CDR3 runs to 17 residues. The CDR3 nucleotides read TGTGCCACCAGCAGAGGAGACAGGGGGCTTGGTAACTATGGCTACACCTTC. As protein: CATSRGDRGLGNYGYTF.

By its share, this clonotype is medium-sized. This beta chain came through as a stray read in a library set up for alpha chains, and its size says little. For the CDR3, the DNA is TGTGCCAGCTCACCGGGGGTCGGTAATTCACCCCTCCACTTT. It yields the protein CASSPGVGNSPLHF. V and J are TRBV18 and TRBJ1-6, with a possible D match to TRBD1 (5 bases). There are 14 residues in the CDR3. Germline V gene lookup returns CDR1 KGHSH and CDR2 LQKENI. V dropped 3 bases and J dropped 6 bases, with 9 bases sitting between them.

In its sample, this clonotype is medium-sized. With the library built for alpha chains, this beta chain is off target and its frequency is not meaningful. The rearrangement links TRBV6-5 to TRBJ1-2; possible D gene TRBD1, 6 bases. The CDR3 length is 14 residues. From germline, CDR1 is MNHEY and CDR2 SVGAGI. Deletions cut 6 bases from V and 0 bases from J, with 11 bases between. The CDR3 is CASRPGHANYGYTF. Written as DNA, the CDR3 is TGTGCCAGCAGACCGGGACACGCTAACTATGGCTACACCTTC.

This clonotype showed up many times. For a library built for alpha chains, this beta chain is a stray read; little rests on its size. CDR3 nucleotide sequence: TGTGCCAGCAGCCTCCTTCCAGGGGCCCGAACTGAAGCTTTCTTT. Its translation: CASSLLPGARTEAFF. The genes are TRBV11-3 and TRBJ1-1; D perhaps matches TRBD1 (6 bases). The CDR3 totals 15 residues. CDR1 SGHNT and CDR2 YENEEA come from the germline V gene. Trimming removed 5 bases from V and 5 bases from J, with 18 bases in between. The full variable domain, with the rest looked up from reference TRBV11-3 and TRBJ1-1, is EAGVVQSPRYKIIEKKQPVAFWCNPISGHNTLYWYLQNLGQGPELLIRYENEEAVDDSQLPKDRFSAERLKGVDSTLKIQPAELGDSAVYLCASSLLPGARTEAFFGQGTRLTVV.

This clonotype was seen repeatedly, ten times or more. Being off target in a library aimed at alpha chains, this beta chain has a size of little meaning. V is TRBV29-1 and J is TRBJ1-2; perhaps TRBD1 as D (6 bases). The CDR3 has 14 residues. V lost 6 bases and J 0 bases, leaving 14 bases between the germline ends. Germline CDR1 reads SQVTM; CDR2 reads ANQGSEA. The CDR3 DNA reads TGCAGCGTCACCCGGACAGTTACTAACTATGGCTACACCTTC. The encoded protein is CSVTRTVTNYGYTF.

The table lists this clonotype with many counts. This beta chain appears as a stray read in a library generated for alpha chains; its size is not informative. The chain uses TRBV18 and TRBJ1-4; no clear D gene. V lost 2 bases to trimming and J lost 1 base, with 11 bases between them. Germline values: CDR1 KGHSH, CDR2 LQKENI. This CDR3 spans 16 amino acids. CDR3 sequence reads: CASSPYPPGTNEKLFF. The CDR3 DNA reads as TGTGCCAGCTCACCATATCCCCCGGGAACTAATGAAAAACTGTTTTTT.

This clonotype came up many times. This beta chain slipped into a library made for alpha chains as a stray read, so its size is not meaningful. The chain joins TRBV7-2 to TRBJ2-3; TRBD2 agrees at 9 bases. CDR1 and CDR2 (germline): SGHTA, FQGNSA. The CDR3 sequence is 16 residues long. Trimming cost V 0 bases and J 4 bases; bases outside gene matches: 5. The CDR3: CASSLAGGGASDTQYF. Here the CDR3 DNA reads TGTGCCAGCAGCTTAGCCGGCGGGGGGGCCTCAGATACGCAGTATTTT.

This clonotype was seen at least ten times. Found in a library prepared for alpha chains, this beta chain is an off-target read, and its abundance has little meaning. This chain joins TRBV4-2 and TRBJ2-7; D may correspond to TRBD1 or TRBD2 (5 bases each). Trimming took 4 bases from V and 3 from J, leaving 7 bases between them. The CDR3 covers 12 residues. CDR1 LGHNA and CDR2 YNFKEQ come from the germline V gene. The CDR3 region is CASSPRGYEQYF. CDR3 coding DNA: TGTGCCAGCAGCCCGAGGGGCTACGAGCAGTACTTC.

This clonotype has ten or more counts. This beta chain represents an off-target read in a library built for alpha chains; its size is of limited meaning. The gene calls are TRBV6-6 and TRBJ1-5; a possible D gene is TRBD1 (6 bases). CDR3 length: 14 residues. Germline CDR1 and CDR2: MNHNY and SVGAGI (reference sequence). V was clipped by 4 bases and J by 4 bases, with 11 bases between them. CDR3 sequence: CASSSQGSNQPQHF. The CDR3 DNA reads TGTGCCAGCAGTTCACAGGGAAGTAATCAGCCCCAGCATTTT.

This clonotype was seen a handful of times. Relative to the germline gene, one junction end is altered; a read error may explain this. This beta chain represents an off-target read in a library built for alpha chains; its size is of limited meaning. DNA of the CDR3: TGTACCAGCAGCTTAGGCGGGGCACAGCCCCAGCATTTT. This gives the protein CTSSLGGAQPQHF. This chain uses TRBV7-9 with TRBJ1-5, with D possibly TRBD1 on 5 matching bases. CDR3 size: 13 residues. CDR1 and CDR2 (germline): SEHNR, FQNEAQ (reference sequence).

As regards this clonotype: This beta chain turned up in a library designed for alpha chains; as an off-target read, its abundance says little. This chain connects TRBV6-5 to TRBJ2-1; the D gene is possibly TRBD1 (6 bases). Germline CDR1 is MNHEY and CDR2 is SVGAGI. This CDR3 has 15 residues. Trimming removed 4 bases from V and 0 bases from J, with 10 bases in between. As DNA, the CDR3 is TGTGCCAGCAGTTTCGGACAGAGCTCCTACAATGAGCAGTTCTTC. As protein: CASSFGQSSYNEQFF.

In this sample, this clonotype is medium-sized. This beta chain is an off-target read within a library intended for alpha chains, so its frequency means little. The V call is TRBV18, the J call TRBJ1-1, with D tentatively TRBD1 (5 bases). CDR1 and CDR2 from the germline V gene are KGHSH and LQKENI. Trimming took 3 bases from V and 4 from J, leaving 6 bases between them. The CDR3 has 12 amino acids. The CDR3 reads CASSPDSTEAFF. The CDR3 DNA reads as TGTGCCAGCTCACCTGACAGCACTGAAGCTTTCTTT.

At least ten counts were recorded for this clonotype. This beta chain was picked up by a library intended for alpha chains and is off target, so its count carries little meaning. The gene calls are TRBV5-1 and TRBJ1-1; the match to TRBD1 covers 9 bases. The CDR3 contains 15 residues. CDR1 is SGHRS, CDR2 YFSETQ, per germline. The V and J ends lost 3 bases and 1 base, in that order; junction bases with no gene match: 4. CDR3 DNA sequence: TGCGCCAGCAGCTCCGGGACAGGGTGGAACACTGAAGCTTTCTTT. The encoded protein is CASSSGTGWNTEAFF.

This clonotype was seen many times. This beta chain is an off-target read within a library intended for alpha chains, so its frequency means little. The CDR3 loop is CASSIEQDTQYF. The DNA of the CDR3 is TGTGCCAGTAGTATTGAACAAGATACGCAGTATTTT. V gene TRBV19 combines with J gene TRBJ2-3; D gene uncertain. Trimming removed 3 bases at V and 5 bases at J, with 6 bases between. Germline V gene sequence: CDR1 LNHDA, CDR2 SQIVND (reference sequence). The CDR3 sequence is 12 residues long.

There are many counts of this clonotype. Because the library targeted alpha chains, this beta chain is an off-target read whose size means little. This chain links TRBV21-1 with TRBJ1-6. TRBV21-1 is marked as a pseudogene. The CDR3 extends over 16 amino acids. CDR3 in DNA: TGTGCCAGCAGAAGGGGCGCAGTCCCGACGGGTTCACCCCTCCACTTT. Protein product: CASRRGAVPTGSPLHF.

This clonotype was seen many times. The junction shows a germline mismatch at one end, possibly a read error. Within a library made for alpha chains, this beta chain is off target, and its count is uninformative. The genes are TRBV7-7 and TRBJ2-3; TRBD2 matches at 12 bases. The length of the CDR3 is 13 residues. Germline V gives CDR1 SSHAT, CDR2 FNYEAQ (reference sequence). The CDR3 bases are TGTGCTAGCAGCCCGTCACTAGCGGGAGGGCAGTATTTT. It encodes CASSPSLAGGQYF.

This clonotype was picked up many times. This beta chain was picked up by a library intended for alpha chains and is off target, so its count carries little meaning. The chain has TRBV18 and TRBJ2-5; no definite D call. V was clipped by 2 bases and J by 3 bases, with 4 bases between them. The CDR3 runs 12 residues. Germline-derived CDR1 and CDR2 are KGHSH and LQKENI. The CDR3 loop reads CASSPAEETQYF. DNA for the CDR3: TGTGCCAGCTCACCAGCGGAAGAGACCCAGTACTTC. Full variable domain (remainder filled in from reference TRBV18 and TRBJ2-5): NAGVMQNPRHLVRRRGQEARLRCSPMKGHSHVYWYRQLPEEGLKFMVYLQKENIIDESGMPKERFSAEFPKEGPSILRIQQVVRGDSAAYFCASSPAEETQYFGPGTRLLVL.

This clonotype was recorded many times. This beta chain was picked up by a library intended for alpha chains and is off target, so its count carries little meaning. V is TRBV7-9 and J is TRBJ2-4, with D perhaps TRBD1 (6 bases). The germline V and J ends were trimmed by 4 bases and 1 base, with 11 bases remaining between them. Germline V gene lookup returns CDR1 SEHNR and CDR2 FQNEAQ (reference sequence). The CDR3 is 15 amino acids. The CDR3 spells CASSSTGDAKNIQYF. CDR3 nucleotides: TGTGCCAGCAGCTCGACAGGCGACGCCAAAAACATTCAGTACTTC.

By its share, this clonotype is medium-sized. In a library made to pick up alpha chains, this beta chain is a stray read with a size that means little. V gene TRBV20-1 combines with J gene TRBJ1-1; 7 nucleotides align to TRBD1. This CDR3 has 12 residues. The V segment lost 5 bases and the J segment 6 bases; nucleotides outside the gene matches: 6. Germline values: CDR1 DFQATT, CDR2 SNEGSKA (reference sequence). CDR3 amino acids: CSAPPGGAEAFF. In nucleotides, the CDR3 is TGCAGTGCTCCTCCAGGGGGGGCTGAAGCTTTCTTT.

By share of the sample, this clonotype is large. This beta chain appears as a stray read in a library generated for alpha chains; its size is not informative. The chain uses TRBV3-1 and TRBJ2-5; D is unresolved. V lost 1 base to trimming and J lost 5 bases, with 2 bases between them. The CDR3 consists of 11 residues. CDR1 is LGHDT and CDR2 is YNNKEL in the germline V gene (reference sequence). In nucleotides, the CDR3 is TGTGCCAGCAGCCAAGTTGAGACCCAGTACTTC. This translates into CASSQVETQYF.

This clonotype was counted many times. This beta chain appears as a stray read in a library generated for alpha chains; its size is not informative. The V and J genes are TRBV27 and TRBJ1-5; D is undetermined. Trimming stripped 6 bases from V and 3 bases from J, with 12 bases between. This CDR3 region has 14 residues. The germline CDR1 and CDR2 sequences are MNHEY and SMNVEV (reference sequence). The CDR3 spells CASRRGSYNQPQHF. For the CDR3, the DNA is TGTGCCAGCAGGCGGGGATCGTACAATCAGCCCCAGCATTTT.

Regarding this clonotype: This beta chain is a stray read from a library made for alpha chains; its abundance is not meaningful. V and J are TRBV20-1 and TRBJ1-4; D uncertain. The germline V and J ends were trimmed by 5 bases and 8 bases, with 12 bases remaining between them. CDR3 size: 12 residues. The germline V gene encodes CDR1 DFQATT and CDR2 SNEGSKA (reference sequence). CDR3: CSAHEEGEKLFF. CDR3 nucleotides: TGCAGTGCTCACGAAGAAGGGGAAAAACTGTTTTTT.

The sample holds many counts of this clonotype. In a library made to pick up alpha chains, this beta chain is a stray read with a size that means little. The V call is TRBV10-3, the J call TRBJ1-1; D might be TRBD1 (5 bases). Germline CDR1 reads ENHRY; CDR2 reads SYGVKD. There are 13 residues in the CDR3. Trimming pared 5 bases from V and 4 bases from J, leaving 11 bases between. The CDR3 DNA reads as TGTGCCATCAGTTCCCGGGACGGCACTGAAGCTTTCTTT. This sequence encodes CAISSRDGTEAFF.